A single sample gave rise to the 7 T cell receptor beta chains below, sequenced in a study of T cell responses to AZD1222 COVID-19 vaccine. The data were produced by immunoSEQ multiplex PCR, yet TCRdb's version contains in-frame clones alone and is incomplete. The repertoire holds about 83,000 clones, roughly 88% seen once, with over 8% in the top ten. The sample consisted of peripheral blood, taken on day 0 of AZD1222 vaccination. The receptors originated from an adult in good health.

The CDR3 spells CASSPLDGNEQFF. CDR3 DNA: TGTGCCAGCTCACCGCTAGATGGGAATGAGCAGTTCTTC. V usage is TRBV18 and J usage is TRBJ2-1; D gene ambiguous. V lost 3 bases to trimming and J lost 7 bases, with 10 bases between them. The CDR3 length is 13 residues. In germline, CDR1 is KGHSH, CDR2 LQKENI.

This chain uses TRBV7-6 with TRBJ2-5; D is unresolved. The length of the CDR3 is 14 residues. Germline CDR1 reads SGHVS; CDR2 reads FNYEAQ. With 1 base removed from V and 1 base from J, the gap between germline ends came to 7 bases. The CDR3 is CASSLVVSQETQYF. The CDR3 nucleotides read TGTGCCAGCAGCTTAGTTGTCAGCCAAGAGACCCAGTACTTC.

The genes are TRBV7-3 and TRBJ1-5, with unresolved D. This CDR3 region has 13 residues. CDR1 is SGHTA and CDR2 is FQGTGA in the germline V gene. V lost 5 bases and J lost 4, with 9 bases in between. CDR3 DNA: TGTGCCAGCAGCCGCGACACTAATCAGCCCCAGCATTTT. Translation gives CASSRDTNQPQHF.

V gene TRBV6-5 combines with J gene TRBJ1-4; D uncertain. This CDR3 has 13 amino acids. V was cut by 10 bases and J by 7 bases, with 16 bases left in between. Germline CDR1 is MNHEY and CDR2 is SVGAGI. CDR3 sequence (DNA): TGTGCCACCTGCGGGGAATTGGGTGAAAAACTGTTTTTT. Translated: CATCGELGEKLFF.

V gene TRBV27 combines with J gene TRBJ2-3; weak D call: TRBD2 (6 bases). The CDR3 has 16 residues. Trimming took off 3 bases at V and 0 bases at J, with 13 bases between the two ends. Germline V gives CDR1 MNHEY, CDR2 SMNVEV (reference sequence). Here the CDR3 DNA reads TGTGCCAGCAGTTTCTCCCTCGGGACTAGCACAGATACGCAGTATTTT. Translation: CASSFSLGTSTDTQYF.

The CDR3 reads CASSTGGSSVGEKLFF. The CDR3 region has the DNA TGTGCCAGCAGCACCGGCGGGAGTTCGGTTGGTGAAAAACTGTTTTTT. The chain joins TRBV5-4 to TRBJ1-4; the D is unclear. The CDR3 runs to 16 residues. Trimming took 4 bases from V and 7 from J, leaving 20 bases between them. The germline V gene encodes CDR1 SGHNT and CDR2 YYREEE (reference sequence).

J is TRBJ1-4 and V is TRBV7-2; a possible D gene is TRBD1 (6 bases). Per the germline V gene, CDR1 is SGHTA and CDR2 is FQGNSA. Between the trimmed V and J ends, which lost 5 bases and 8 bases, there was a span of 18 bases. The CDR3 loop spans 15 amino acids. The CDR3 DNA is TGTGCCAGCAGCCCGAGGTTCCTGGGGGCCGAAAAACTGTTTTTT. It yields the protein CASSPRFLGAEKLFF.